The 15 T cell receptor beta chains in this list originate from one sample, sequenced in a study of cytomegalovirus exposure and HLA in healthy donors. 13 Jbeta primers and 60 Vbeta primers were used for the PCR. Clones were sequenced by immunoSEQ multiplex PCR, and TCRdb holds only the in-frame ones, with some missing. The sample has approximately 89,000 clones, about 85% seen once. Sequencing was done on a sample of PBMCs. Every receptor here comes from a middle-aged man in good health and CMV-seropositive.

The J gene is TRBJ1-5, the V gene TRBV19, with 8 bases lining up with TRBD1. The CDR3 spans 16 residues. CDR1 is LNHDA and CDR2 is SQIVND in the germline V gene (reference sequence). Losses at the gene ends were 0 bases for V and 1 base for J; bases not matched to a gene: 2. DNA for the CDR3: TGTGCCAGTAGTATAGACAGGACAGGGAGCAATCAGCCCCAGCATTTT. Translation: CASSIDRTGSNQPQHF.

The chain employs TRBV11-3 and TRBJ2-7, with TRBD1 matching 10 bases. CDR3 length: 14 amino acids. Germline-derived CDR1 and CDR2 are SGHNT and YENEEA. J lost 6 bases, V lost 4 bases, and 6 bases had no gene match. The chain's CDR3 is CASSSTGGAGEQYF. CDR3 nucleotides: TGTGCCAGCAGCTCGACAGGGGGCGCGGGCGAGCAGTACTTC.

The gene calls are TRBV4-1 and TRBJ2-5, with D possibly being TRBD1 (5 bases). The V end was cut by 3 bases, the J end by 1 base, with 9 bases between. The CDR3 spans 14 residues. Germline V gene data show CDR1 as MGHRA and CDR2 as YSYEKL. Here the CDR3 reads CASSHGRAQETQYF. DNA for the CDR3: TGCGCCAGCAGCCACGGCAGGGCCCAAGAGACCCAGTACTTC.

The chain carries TRBV27 and TRBJ2-7; the match to TRBD2 covers 10 bases. V lost 5 bases, J lost 4 bases, and 5 bases stayed unmatched. This CDR3 spans 14 amino acids. From germline, CDR1 is MNHEY and CDR2 SMNVEV (reference sequence). The CDR3 spells CASSHLAGAYEQYF. For the CDR3, the DNA is TGTGCCAGCAGTCACCTAGCGGGGGCTTACGAGCAGTACTTC.

The rearrangement links TRBV28 to TRBJ2-7, with 12 bases that match TRBD1. V was pared by 8 bases and J by 2 bases, with 4 bases of the junction left unmatched. The CDR3 runs to 14 residues. Per germline, CDR1 MDHEN and CDR2 SYDVKM. CDR3 nucleotide sequence: TGTGCCAGCCGGGGACAGGGGGCCCCCTACGAGCAGTACTTC. This translates into CASRGQGAPYEQYF.

This chain uses TRBV7-9 with TRBJ2-4; D may be TRBD1 (5 bases). Germline V gene data show CDR1 as SEHNR and CDR2 as FQNEAQ (reference sequence). The CDR3 has 13 amino acids. The V and J ends lost 1 base and 9 bases respectively, with 10 bases between them. Here the CDR3 DNA reads TGTGCCAGCAGCTTAGTAGGGGAAGGCATTCAGTACTTC. Amino acids: CASSLVGEGIQYF.

This chain joins TRBV15 and TRBJ2-7; D not certain. The V and J ends lost 4 bases and 4 bases respectively, with 5 bases between them. The germline V gene encodes CDR1 LNHNV and CDR2 YYDKDF (reference sequence). The CDR3 is 11 amino acids. The CDR3 loop reads CATSNKYEQYF. The CDR3 coding sequence is TGTGCCACCAGCAACAAGTACGAGCAGTACTTC.

The chain uses TRBV4-1 and TRBJ1-4; a possible D gene is TRBD1 (6 bases). The CDR3 has 19 amino acids. Germline V CDR1 and CDR2: MGHRA, YSYEKL. V shed 0 bases and J shed 1 base, with 18 bases lying between them. CDR3 DNA: TGCGCCAGCAGCCAAGATTTCGTAAAGGGGGAAGTAACTAATGAAAAACTGTTTTTT. It codes for CASSQDFVKGEVTNEKLFF.

The chain combines TRBV30 with TRBJ2-7, with D perhaps TRBD1 (6 bases). This CDR3 is built from 11 residues. Germline V gene sequence: CDR1 GTSNPN, CDR2 SVGIG (reference sequence). V was cut by 2 bases and J by 6 bases, with 8 bases left in between. The CDR3 nucleotides are TGTGCCTGGAGTAGAGGGGGCGAGCAGTACTTC. This encodes CAWSRGGEQYF. Supplemented by reference TRBV30 and TRBJ2-7, the full variable domain reads SQTIHQWPATLVQPVGSPLSLECTVEGTSNPNLYWYRQAAGRGLQLLFYSVGIGQISSEVPQNLSASRPQDRQFILSSKKLLLSDSGFYLCAWSRGGEQYFGPGTRLTVT.

This rearrangement joins TRBV28 to TRBJ2-4; D is possibly TRBD2 (5 bases). V was cut by 4 bases and J by 8 bases, with 15 bases left in between. Germline loops: CDR1 MDHEN, CDR2 SYDVKM. This CDR3 comprises 14 residues. The chain's CDR3 is CASSSPGDRDIQYF. CDR3 nucleotide sequence: TGTGCCAGCAGTTCTCCCGGGGATAGGGACATTCAGTACTTC.

The rearrangement links TRBV6-5 to TRBJ1-1; D uncertain. Trimming took 6 bases from V and 4 from J, leaving 15 bases between them. Germline assignment: CDR1 MNHEY and CDR2 SVGAGI. This CDR3 has 14 residues. The CDR3 DNA reads TGTGCCAGCAGGTACAGCCCCGGGGTCACTGAAGCTTTCTTT. Protein product: CASRYSPGVTEAFF.

The V and J genes are TRBV11-3 and TRBJ2-1; 7 bases fit TRBD2. CDR3 length: 15 residues. The J segment lost 3 bases and the V segment lost 0 bases, leaving 2 bases of the junction unmatched. CDR1 and CDR2 (germline): SGHNT, YENEEA. The DNA for the CDR3 is TGTGCCAGCAGCTTAGATGGGACTAACTACAATGAGCAGTTCTTC. Its protein product is CASSLDGTNYNEQFF.

This sequence joins TRBV9 and TRBJ2-3, with a weak D call TRBD1 (5 bases). CDR3 length: 12 residues. Germline CDR1 is SGDLS and CDR2 is YYNGEE. Trimming removed 2 bases from V and 6 bases from J, with 7 bases in between. The CDR3 is CASSVSGDTQYF. As DNA, the CDR3 is TGTGCCAGCAGCGTCTCAGGGGATACGCAGTATTTT.

The chain combines TRBV19 with TRBJ1-1, with 9 bases lining up with TRBD1. Germline values: CDR1 LNHDA, CDR2 SQIVND (reference sequence). The length of the CDR3 is 14 residues. V was clipped by 10 bases and J by 7 bases; unmatched bases: 13. CDR3 region: CATRQGGILGEAFF. CDR3 bases: TGTGCCACCCGACAGGGGGGGATCTTGGGTGAAGCTTTCTTT.

This chain uses TRBV10-1 with TRBJ2-3; the D gene is possibly TRBD2 (7 bases). The length of the CDR3 is 15 residues. Germline V gives CDR1 WNHNN, CDR2 SYGVQD (reference sequence). V was pared by 2 bases and J by 6 bases, with 15 bases between. The CDR3 spells CASSEMGGGEDTQYF. For the CDR3, the DNA is TGCGCCAGCAGTGAGATGGGAGGGGGGGAGGATACGCAGTATTTT.